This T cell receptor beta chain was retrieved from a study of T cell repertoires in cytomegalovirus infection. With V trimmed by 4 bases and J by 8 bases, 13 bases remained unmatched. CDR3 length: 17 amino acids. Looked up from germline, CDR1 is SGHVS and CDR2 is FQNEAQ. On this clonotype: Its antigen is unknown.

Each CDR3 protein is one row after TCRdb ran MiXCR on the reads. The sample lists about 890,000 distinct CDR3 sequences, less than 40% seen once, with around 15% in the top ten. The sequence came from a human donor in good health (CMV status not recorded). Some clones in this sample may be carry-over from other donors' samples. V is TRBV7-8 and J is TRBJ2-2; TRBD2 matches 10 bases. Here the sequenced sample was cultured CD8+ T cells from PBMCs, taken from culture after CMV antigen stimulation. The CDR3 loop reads CASSYRTSGQSSGELFF. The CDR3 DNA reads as TGTGCCAGCAGCTACCGGACTAGCGGACAATCTTCGGGGGAGCTGTTTTTT.